A single sample is the source of the 14 T cell receptor beta chains below, sequenced in a study of shared clonotypes between healthy human individuals. The repertoire was sequenced with immunoSEQ multiplex PCR; TCRdb's copy has only in-frame clones and lacks some. The sample lists under 1,900,000 clones, approximately 98.5% seen once, with approximately 0.4% in the top ten. Sequences were obtained from naive CD4+ T cells sorted from blood. Subset noted: CD45RA+ positively selected. The receptor source for this set is a man aged 25-40 years in good health.

This chain links TRBV11-2 with TRBJ2-1; tentative D call: TRBD2 (6 bases). This CDR3 is built from 17 residues. Trimming removed 1 base from V and 4 bases from J, with 17 bases in between. CDR1 SGHAT and CDR2 FQNNGV come from the germline V gene. CDR3 loop: CASSLGAGLAHYNEQFF. CDR3 DNA sequence: TGTGCCAGCAGCTTAGGGGCGGGGCTAGCGCATTACAATGAGCAGTTCTTC.

The CDR3 sequence is CASSFRPSGSFYNEQFF. The CDR3 DNA reads as TGTGCCAGCAGTTTTAGGCCTAGCGGGAGTTTCTACAATGAGCAGTTCTTC. The rearrangement uses TRBV28 and TRBJ2-1; TRBD2 agrees at 10 bases. This CDR3 region has 17 residues. Germline V gives CDR1 MDHEN, CDR2 SYDVKM. V shed 3 bases and J 3 bases; nucleotides not matched to a gene: 8.

This rearrangement joins TRBV5-5 to TRBJ2-7; 7 bases map to TRBD2. The CDR3 consists of 17 residues. Unmatched junction bases numbered 11, after V lost 0 bases and J lost 2 bases. The germline gives CDR1 SGHKS, CDR2 YYEKEE (reference sequence). The chain's CDR3 is CASSLAISRGGTYEQYF. Here the CDR3 DNA reads TGTGCCAGCAGCTTGGCCATATCTCGCGGGGGTACCTACGAGCAGTACTTC.

A remark on this clone: Distinct nucleotide sequences in the sample also encode this CDR3. The rearrangement links TRBV5-1 to TRBJ1-5; D is perhaps TRBD1 (5 bases). V lost 5 bases and J lost 4, with 10 bases in between. The V gene's germline CDR1 is SGHRS and CDR2 YFSETQ. This CDR3 region has 13 residues. This CDR3 reads CASSRDPNQPQHF. The CDR3 nucleotides read TGCGCCAGCAGTCGGGACCCTAATCAGCCCCAGCATTTT.

This clone was detected once. The genes are TRBV5-1 and TRBJ2-1; 10 bases fit TRBD2. This CDR3 is 16 amino acids long. Germline V gives CDR1 SGHRS, CDR2 YFSETQ. V was clipped by 4 bases and J by 4 bases; unmatched bases: 8. In nucleotides, the CDR3 is TGCGCCAGCAGCACTCTAGCGGGAGATTATTACAATGAGCAGTTCTTC. Translating gives CASSTLAGDYYNEQFF.

This chain links TRBV29-1 with TRBJ2-1, with a possible D match to TRBD2 (6 bases). Germline V CDR1 and CDR2: SQVTM, ANQGSEA. The CDR3 totals 13 residues. The V end lost 7 bases, the J end lost 2 bases, and 12 bases lay between the germline ends. In DNA, the CDR3 is TGCAGCGCGAACCGACTAGCCTACAATGAGCAGTTCTTC. It specifies CSANRLAYNEQFF.

The chain employs TRBV5-1 and TRBJ1-3; D uncertain. Trimming pared 1 base from V and 8 bases from J, leaving 10 bases between. Germline CDR1 is SGHRS and CDR2 is YFSETQ. The CDR3 loop spans 13 amino acids. The CDR3 DNA reads as TGCGCCAGCAGCTTGCGTCCCGGGGACACCATATATTTT. This translates into CASSLRPGDTIYF. Together with reference TRBV5-1 and TRBJ1-3, the CDR3 gives the full variable domain: KAGVTQTPRYLIKTRGQQVTLSCSPISGHRSVSWYQQTPGQGLQFLFEYFSETQRNKGNFPGRFSGRQFSNSRSEMNVSTLELGDSALYLCASSLRPGDTIYFGEGSWLTVV.

The V and J genes are TRBV28 and TRBJ1-4; no clear D gene. V was pared by 6 bases and J by 2 bases, with 16 bases between. Per the germline V gene, CDR1 is MDHEN and CDR2 is SYDVKM. There are 16 residues in the CDR3. The CDR3 DNA sequence: TGTGCCAGCAGCACGGTCAGGTCTAGGACTAATGAAAAACTGTTTTTT. It is translated as CASSTVRSRTNEKLFF.

This chain uses TRBV11-2 with TRBJ2-1; no clear D gene. From germline, CDR1 is SGHAT and CDR2 FQNNGV. Trimming left V 5 bases short and J 5 bases short, with 13 bases between. The CDR3 runs 14 residues. The CDR3 DNA reads as TGTGCCAGCAGCGCGTATGGGCCAGACAATGAGCAGTTCTTC. Translation: CASSAYGPDNEQFF.

This clone was counted once. Other DNA sequences from this sample encode an identical CDR3 as well. The chain has TRBV5-1 and TRBJ1-5; D gene ambiguous. The CDR3 consists of 14 residues. Germline V gene sequence: CDR1 SGHRS, CDR2 YFSETQ. V lost 0 bases and J 4 bases, leaving 8 bases between the germline ends. The CDR3 DNA is TGCGCCAGCAGCTTGGAAGGGATAAATCAGCCCCAGCATTTT. Translation: CASSLEGINQPQHF.

This clone was observed once. Other DNA sequences in the sample encode the same CDR3. The chain recombines TRBV6-6 with TRBJ2-7, with D unresolved. The V end was cut by 0 bases, the J end by 7 bases, with 4 bases between. CDR1 MNHNY and CDR2 SVGAGI come from the germline V gene (reference sequence). This CDR3 comprises 11 residues. The CDR3 bases are TGTGCCAGCAGTTACTCGGGGGAGCAGTACTTC. Amino acids: CASSYSGEQYF.

This chain uses TRBV10-3 with TRBJ2-2; possibly TRBD1 or TRBD2 for D (5 bases each). V was shortened by 11 bases and J by 5 bases, with 18 bases between the two germline ends. The CDR3 runs 14 residues. Germline V gene sequence: CDR1 ENHRY, CDR2 SYGVKD. CDR3 loop: CAAGPQGETGELFF. CDR3 nucleotide sequence: TGTGCCGCCGGGCCGCAGGGAGAGACCGGGGAGCTGTTTTTT.

This rearrangement joins TRBV7-3 to TRBJ2-2; maybe TRBD2 (6 bases). There are 14 residues in the CDR3. V was shortened by 4 bases and J by 1 base, with 7 bases between the two germline ends. Germline CDR1 is SGHTA and CDR2 is FQGTGA. The CDR3 sequence is CASSSGGNTGELFF. The CDR3 bases are TGTGCCAGCAGCTCCGGGGGGAACACCGGGGAGCTGTTTTTT.

The chain couples TRBV13 to TRBJ1-2; the D is unclear. The CDR3 length is 15 residues. The germline V and J ends were trimmed by 6 bases and 11 bases, with 25 bases remaining between them. CDR1 PRHDT and CDR2 FYEKMQ come from the germline V gene (reference sequence). The CDR3 spells CASSLPGYSGEEYTF. The CDR3 coding sequence is TGTGCCAGCAGTCTCCCGGGATATTCTGGGGAGGAATACACCTTC.